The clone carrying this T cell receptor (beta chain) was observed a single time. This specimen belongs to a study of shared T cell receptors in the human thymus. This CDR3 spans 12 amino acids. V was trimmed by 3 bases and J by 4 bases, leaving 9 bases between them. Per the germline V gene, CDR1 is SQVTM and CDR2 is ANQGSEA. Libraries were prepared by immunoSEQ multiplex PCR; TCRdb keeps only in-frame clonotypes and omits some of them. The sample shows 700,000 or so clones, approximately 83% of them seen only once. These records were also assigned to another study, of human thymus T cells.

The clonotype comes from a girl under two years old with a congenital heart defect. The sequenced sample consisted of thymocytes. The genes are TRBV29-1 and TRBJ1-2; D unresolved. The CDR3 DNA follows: TGCAGCGTTGATTTGTCTCGCTATGGCTACACCTTC. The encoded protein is CSVDLSRYGYTF.